This TCR beta chain was documented in a study of human T cells and chemical hapten exposure. Study-wide context: The patient population, which was mostly female, had alopecia areata, totalis or universalis. The study, taken as a whole, reports: No change in TCRs above 1 in 1000 frequency was produced by DPC sensitization.

This clonotype was recorded many times. Its target is not known. The time point denotes: patch test 3, about 24 weeks after DPC sensitization. Treatment specified: therapeutic diphenylcyclopropenone sensitization with weekly scalp DPC. The study enrolled 18 to 70-year-old alopecia patients suitable for DPC. What the library attached to individual cDNA molecules were unique molecular identifiers. TCRdb analysed the RACE reads with MiXCR anew, one entry per CDR3 protein. The sample contains 150,000 to 200,000 distinct CDR3 sequences, about 25% of which appear only once. Per the germline V gene, CDR1 is SQVTM and CDR2 is ANQGSEA. The CDR3 has 16 residues. With V trimmed by 2 bases and J by 2 bases, 10 bases remained unmatched.

J is TRBJ2-3 and V is TRBV29-1, with 7 bases fitting TRBD2. Sequenced material: whole blood, taken in connection with sensitization to the hapten diphenylcyclopropenone (DPC). This clonotype was sampled from a woman aged 40 to 50 with alopecia areata. Some clones in this sample may be carry-over from other donors' samples. CDR3: CSVEIGGSLSTDTQYF. The CDR3 bases are TGCAGCGTTGAAATTGGCGGGAGCTTGTCCACAGATACGCAGTATTTT.